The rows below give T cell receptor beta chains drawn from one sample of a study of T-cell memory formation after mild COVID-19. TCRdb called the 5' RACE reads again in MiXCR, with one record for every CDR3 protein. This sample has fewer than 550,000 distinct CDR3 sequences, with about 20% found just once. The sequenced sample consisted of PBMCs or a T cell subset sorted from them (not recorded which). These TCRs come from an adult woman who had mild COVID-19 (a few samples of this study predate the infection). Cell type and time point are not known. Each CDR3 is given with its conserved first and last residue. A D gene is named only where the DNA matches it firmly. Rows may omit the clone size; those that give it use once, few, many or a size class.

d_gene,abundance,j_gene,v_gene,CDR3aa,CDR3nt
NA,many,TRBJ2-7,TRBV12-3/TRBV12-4,CASSYYGEQYF,TGTGCCAGCAGTTACTATGGCGAGCAGTACTTC
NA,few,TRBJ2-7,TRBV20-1,CSAPTRSIPYEQYF,TGCAGTGCCCCGACGAGGTCCATACCCTACGAGCAGTACTTC
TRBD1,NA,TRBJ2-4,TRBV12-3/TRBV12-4,CASRPRPGTGGLQYF,TGTGCCAGCCGACCCCGCCCCGGGACAGGGGGCTTGCAGTACTTC
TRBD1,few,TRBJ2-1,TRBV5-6,CASSLIPGQVYEQFF,TGTGCCAGCAGCCTAATCCCGGGACAGGTTTATGAGCAGTTCTTC
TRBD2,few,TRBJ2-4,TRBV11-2,CASSGLAGIKNIQYF,TGTGCCAGCAGTGGACTAGCGGGGATTAAAAACATTCAGTACTTC
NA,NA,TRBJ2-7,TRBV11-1,CASSLEDSSYEQYF,TGTGCCAGCAGCTTAGAAGACAGCTCCTACGAGCAGTACTTC
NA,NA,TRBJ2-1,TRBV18,CASSPERGGRDEQFF,TGTGCCAGCTCACCAGAAAGGGGGGGTCGTGACGAGCAGTTCTTC
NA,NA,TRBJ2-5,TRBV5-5,CASSEKVVSADFF,TGTGCCAGCAGCGAGAAAGTGGTCAGCGCAGATTTCTTC
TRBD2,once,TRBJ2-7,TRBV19,CASSLWEGQEQYF,TGTGCCAGTAGTTTGTGGGAGGGCCAGGAGCAGTACTTC
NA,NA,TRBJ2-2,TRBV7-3,CASSPNPQVTGELFF,TGTGCCAGCAGCCCAAACCCCCAAGTCACCGGGGAGCTGTTTTTT
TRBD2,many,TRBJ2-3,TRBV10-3,CAISPSGGSTDTQYF,TGTGCCATCAGCCCTAGCGGGGGGTCCACAGATACGCAGTATTTT
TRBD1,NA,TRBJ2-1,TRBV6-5,CASGTGDGSEQFF,TGTGCCAGCGGTACAGGGGATGGGTCTGAGCAGTTCTTC
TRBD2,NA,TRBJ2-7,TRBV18,CASSPERGIYEQYF,TGTGCCAGCTCACCCGAGCGGGGGATCTACGAGCAGTACTTC
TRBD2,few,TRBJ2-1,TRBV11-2,CASSSGLAGFSYNEQFF,TGTGCCAGCAGCTCGGGACTAGCGGGTTTCTCCTACAATGAGCAGTTCTTC
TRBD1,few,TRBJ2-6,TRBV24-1,CATSDLTTGMILSGANVLTF,TGTGCCACCAGTGATCTGACGACAGGGATGATACTCTCTGGGGCCAACGTCCTGACTTTC
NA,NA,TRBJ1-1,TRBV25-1,CASSDGGVSQAFF,TGTGCCAGCAGTGACGGCGGAGTCTCCCAAGCTTTCTTT
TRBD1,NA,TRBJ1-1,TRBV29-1,CSVDVQGTGARTEAFF,TGCAGCGTTGATGTACAGGGCACAGGGGCCCGCACTGAAGCTTTCTTT
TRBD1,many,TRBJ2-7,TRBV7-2,CASSLGGQLYEQYF,TGTGCCAGCAGCTTAGGGGGACAGCTCTACGAGCAGTACTTC
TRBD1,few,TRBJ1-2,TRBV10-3,CAVTGGIDGYTF,TGTGCCGTGACAGGGGGCATCGATGGCTACACCTTC
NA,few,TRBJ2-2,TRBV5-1,CASSSGDTGELFF,TGCGCCAGCAGTTCGGGGGACACCGGGGAGCTGTTTTTT
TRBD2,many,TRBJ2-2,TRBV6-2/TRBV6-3,CASKELAGAGTGELFF,TGTGCCAGCAAAGAACTAGCGGGAGCAGGCACCGGGGAGCTGTTTTTT
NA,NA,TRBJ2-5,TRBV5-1,CASSLVPNSGETQYF,TGCGCCAGCTCCCTTGTTCCAAACTCGGGGGAGACCCAGTACTTC
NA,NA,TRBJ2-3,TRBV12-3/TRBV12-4,CASSFKGPGDTQYF,TGTGCCAGCAGTTTTAAGGGCCCGGGAGATACGCAGTATTTT
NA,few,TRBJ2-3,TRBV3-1,CASSQRESRADTQYF,TGTGCCAGCAGCCAGAGGGAATCACGCGCAGATACGCAGTATTTT
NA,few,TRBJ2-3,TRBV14,CASSQLVTDTQYF,TGTGCCAGCAGCCAGCTCGTCACAGATACGCAGTATTTT
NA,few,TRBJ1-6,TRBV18,CASSRDDSPLHF,TGTGCCAGCTCACGGGATGATTCACCCCTCCACTTT
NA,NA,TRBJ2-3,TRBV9,CASSVERAGSTDTQYF,TGTGCCAGCAGCGTAGAGAGGGCGGGGAGCACAGATACGCAGTATTTT
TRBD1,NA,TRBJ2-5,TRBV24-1,CATSEWTTGAGETQYF,TGTGCCACCAGTGAGTGGACGACAGGGGCCGGCGAGACCCAGTACTTC
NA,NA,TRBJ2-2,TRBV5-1,CASSFPGAGELFF,TGCGCCAGCAGCTTTCCAGGGGCCGGGGAGCTGTTTTTT
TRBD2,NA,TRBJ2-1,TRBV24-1,CATSASGNEQFF,TGTGCCACCAGTGCTAGCGGTAATGAGCAGTTCTTC
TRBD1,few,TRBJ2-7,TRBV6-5,CASSYDRVAYEQYF,TGTGCCAGCAGTTACGACAGGGTCGCCTACGAGCAGTACTTC
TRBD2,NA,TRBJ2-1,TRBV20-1,CSADSSGGPYNEQFF,TGCAGTGCGGATTCTAGCGGGGGGCCCTACAATGAGCAGTTCTTC
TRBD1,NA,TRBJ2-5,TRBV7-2,CASIRRTGQETQYF,TGTGCCAGCATCCGAAGGACAGGACAAGAGACCCAGTACTTC
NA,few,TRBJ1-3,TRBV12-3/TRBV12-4,CASSYWANSGNTIYF,TGTGCCAGCAGTTATTGGGCGAACTCTGGAAACACCATATATTTT
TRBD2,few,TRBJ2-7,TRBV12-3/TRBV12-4,CASSFSSGGAREQYF,TGTGCCAGCAGTTTCAGCTCCGGGGGGGCCCGAGAGCAGTACTTC
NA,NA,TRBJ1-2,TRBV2,CASSGGAVYGYTF,TGTGCCAGCAGTGGGGGGGCGGTTTATGGCTACACCTTC
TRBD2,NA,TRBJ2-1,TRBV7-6,CASSPQREREVVEQFF,TGTGCCAGCAGCCCCCAACGTGAGCGGGAGGTTGTGGAGCAGTTCTTC
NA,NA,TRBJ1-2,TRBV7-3,CASSPGAGGHTF,TGTGCCAGCAGCCCTGGGGCGGGGGGCCACACCTTC
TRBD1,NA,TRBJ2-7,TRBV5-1,CASSSAGGRYEQYF,TGCGCCAGCAGCTCGGCAGGGGGACGGTACGAGCAGTACTTC
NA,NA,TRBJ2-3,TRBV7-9,CASSLESYTDTQYF,TGTGCCAGCAGCTTAGAGTCGTACACAGATACGCAGTATTTT
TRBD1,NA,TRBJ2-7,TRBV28,CASSIDRVPGYF,TGTGCCAGCAGCATAGACAGGGTCCCAGGATACTTC
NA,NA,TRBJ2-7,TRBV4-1,CASSPGGRTYEQYF,TGCGCCAGCAGCCCCGGCGGCAGAACCTACGAGCAGTACTTC